This is a list of T cell receptor beta chains from one sample in a study of beta chain features in type 1 diabetes. Measured with immunoSEQ multiplex PCR; TCRdb has only the in-frame clones, and not every one. In the table there are 60,000 or so clones, roughly 60% of which are singletons. Sequencing was done on a sample of Tregs from blood. These receptors all stem from a woman between 18 and 29 years old in good health. The CDR3 runs from the conserved cysteine through the conserved F or W. D genes are given only for firm matches. Not all rows give a size; the values are once, few, many and, for expanded clones, a class.

j_call clone_size d_call v_call cdr3_nt cdr3_aa
TRBJ2-5 once - TRBV1 TGCACCAGCAGCCAAACTCCGGTTGAGACCCAGTACTTC CTSSQTPVETQYF
TRBJ2-1 - TRBD2 TRBV2 TGTGCCAGCAGCCCAGGACTAGCGGGGGGGCCAAGCTCCTACAATGAGCAGTTCTTC CASSPGLAGGPSSYNEQFF
TRBJ2-5 - - TRBV13 TGTGCCAGCAGCTTAGCCGCAGGGGCAGGGGAGACCCAGTACTTC CASSLAAGAGETQYF
TRBJ1-1 - TRBD1 TRBV5-5 TGTGCCAGCAGCTTCCTCCTCCGGGACAGGGTTGCTTTCTTT CASSFLLRDRVAFF
TRBJ2-1 few TRBD1 TRBV7-3 TGTGCCAGCAGCTCAGACAGGGGGCCTGTCAATGAGCAGTTCTTC CASSSDRGPVNEQFF
TRBJ2-5 - - TRBV5-1 TGCGCCAGCAGCTTGGATCCTCCCGAGCGGACCCAGTACTTC CASSLDPPERTQYF
TRBJ1-1 - - TRBV27 TGTGCCAGCAGTTTCAGGGAGGGTGAAGCTTTCTTT CASSFREGEAFF
TRBJ2-2 - TRBD1 TRBV11-2 TGTGCCAGCAGCCCAGGACAGGGGAACACCGGGGAGCTGTTTTTT CASSPGQGNTGELFF
TRBJ2-1 once - TRBV5-1 TGCGCCAGCAGCTTTCCCCCCTACTACAATGAGCAGTTCTTC CASSFPPYYNEQFF
TRBJ2-5 large - TRBV7-2 TGTGCCAGCAGCTTAGTCTACCAGCGACAAGAGACCCAGTACTTC CASSLVYQRQETQYF
TRBJ1-1 - - TRBV5-4 TGTGCCAGCAGCTTGGAACCCAACCCCGGGATGAACACTGAAGCTTTCTTT CASSLEPNPGMNTEAFF
TRBJ1-2 - - TRBV29-1 TGCAGCGTTGAGGGTTCGGGGTATGTTGGCTACACCTTC CSVEGSGYVGYTF
TRBJ1-6 few TRBD1 TRBV5-1 TGCGCCAGCAGCTTGTCGGGACAGGGTAATTCACCCCTCCACTTT CASSLSGQGNSPLHF
TRBJ1-2 - - TRBV29-1 TGCAGCGTTGCCAAGATCCTGGTGGGCGGCTACACCTTC CSVAKILVGGYTF
TRBJ1-5 - - TRBV19 TGTGCCAGTAGTCGTTATAACAGGAACGATCAGCCCCAGCATTTT CASSRYNRNDQPQHF
TRBJ1-5 few TRBD1 TRBV6-5 TGTGCCAGCAGCCCCGACAGGGCGGGCCAGCCCCAGCATTTT CASSPDRAGQPQHF
TRBJ2-2 few - TRBV5-1 TGCGCCAGCAGCTTTGACAGCCCGAACACCGGGGAGCTGTTTTTT CASSFDSPNTGELFF
TRBJ2-2 few TRBD2 TRBV7-8 TGTGCCAGCAGCTTTCGCCGAGCGGGGGGGAGCACCGGGGAGCTGTTTTTT CASSFRRAGGSTGELFF
TRBJ2-7 - TRBD1 TRBV19 TGTGCCAGCTTGGACAGGGTCTCCTACGAGCAGTACTTC CASLDRVSYEQYF
TRBJ2-1 - - TRBV29-1 TGCAGCGTGGTAACAGGGAGATGGAGCAATGAGCAGTTCTTC CSVVTGRWSNEQFF
TRBJ2-1 once TRBD2 TRBV7-9 TGTGCCAGCAGCCCAGGACTAGCGGGGGCCCCCTCCTACAATGAGCAGTTCTTC CASSPGLAGAPSYNEQFF
TRBJ2-1 - TRBD1 TRBV2 TGTGCCAGCAGGGCCGCAGGGGGCAATAAGCAGTTCTTC CASRAAGGNKQFF
TRBJ2-1 - - TRBV7-8 TGTGCCAGCAGCTTAGGCAGGGGTACAAGAGAGCAGTTCTTC CASSLGRGTREQFF
TRBJ1-2 - - TRBV5-6 TGTGCCAGCAGCATTCGGACCGGGAGCTATGGCTACACCTTC CASSIRTGSYGYTF
TRBJ1-2 few TRBD1 TRBV27 TGTGCCAGCAGTTTAGGACAGGGATTATATGGCTACACCTTC CASSLGQGLYGYTF
TRBJ2-1 - - TRBV2 TGTGCCAGCAGTGGCGGTCGAGCCTACAATGAGCAGTTCTTC CASSGGRAYNEQFF
TRBJ2-5 - TRBD1 TRBV5-6 TGTGCCAGCAGCTTTCCCCCGGGACAGGGTAAAGAGACCCAGTACTTC CASSFPPGQGKETQYF
TRBJ2-4 few - TRBV2 TGTGCCAGCTCAAGCTTTAACATTCAGTACTTC CASSSFNIQYF
TRBJ1-2 - TRBD1 TRBV5-4 TGTGCCAGCAGCTCCGGACAGGTCGGGGACTATGGCTACACCTTC CASSSGQVGDYGYTF
TRBJ2-1 - TRBD2 TRBV7-3 TGTGCCAGCAGCTCCACTAGCGGGAGGGACAATGAGCAGTTCTTC CASSSTSGRDNEQFF
TRBJ2-1 - TRBD2 TRBV5-1 TGCGCCAGCAGCTTGGAGCCAGCGGGGGGGAATGAGCAGTTCTTC CASSLEPAGGNEQFF
TRBJ2-3 once - TRBV6-5 TGTGCCAGCAAGAGTGGAGGCACAGATACGCAGTATTTT CASKSGGTDTQYF
TRBJ1-2 - - TRBV10-3 TGTGCCATCAGCGTGTACAGGGACCATGGCTACACCTTC CAISVYRDHGYTF
TRBJ2-5 - TRBD2 TRBV30 TGTGCCTGGGATAGGACTAGACAAGAGACCCAGTACTTC CAWDRTRQETQYF
TRBJ1-6 few - TRBV7-9 TGTGCCAGCAGCTTGCCGTTGCACGCCCTACACTTT CASSLPLHALHF